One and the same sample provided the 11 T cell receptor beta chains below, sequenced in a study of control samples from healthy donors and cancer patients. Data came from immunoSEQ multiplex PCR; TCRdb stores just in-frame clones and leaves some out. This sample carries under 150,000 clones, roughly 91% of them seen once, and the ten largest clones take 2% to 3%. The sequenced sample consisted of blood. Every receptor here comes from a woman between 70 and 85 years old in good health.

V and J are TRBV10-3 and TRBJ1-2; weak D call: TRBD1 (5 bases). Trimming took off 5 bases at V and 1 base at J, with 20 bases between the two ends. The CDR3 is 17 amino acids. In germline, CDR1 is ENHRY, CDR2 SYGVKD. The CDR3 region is CAISHERGRTVNYGYTF. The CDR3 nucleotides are TGTGCCATCAGTCACGAGAGGGGACGAACAGTTAACTATGGCTACACCTTC.

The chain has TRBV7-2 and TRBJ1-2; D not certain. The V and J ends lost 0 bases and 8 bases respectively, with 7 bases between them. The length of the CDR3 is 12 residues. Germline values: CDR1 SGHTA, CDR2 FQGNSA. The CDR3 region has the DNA TGTGCCAGCAGCTTAGCCCCTGGCGGCTACACCTTC. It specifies CASSLAPGGYTF.

CDR3 residues: CASSLVNGHQPQHF. CDR3 sequence (DNA): TGTGCCAGCAGCTTAGTTAACGGCCACCAGCCCCAGCATTTT. The V call is TRBV11-2, the J call TRBJ1-5; D gene uncertain. From germline, CDR1 is SGHAT and CDR2 FQNNGV. The V gene lost 1 base and the J gene lost 7 bases, with 11 bases spanning the gap. There are 14 residues in the CDR3.

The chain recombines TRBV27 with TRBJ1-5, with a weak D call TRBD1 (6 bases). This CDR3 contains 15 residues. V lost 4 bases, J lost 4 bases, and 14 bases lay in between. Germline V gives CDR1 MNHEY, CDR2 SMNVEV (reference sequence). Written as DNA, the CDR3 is TGTGCCAGCAGTTCCGGGACTAGGGGGAATCAGCCCCAGCATTTT. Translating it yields CASSSGTRGNQPQHF.

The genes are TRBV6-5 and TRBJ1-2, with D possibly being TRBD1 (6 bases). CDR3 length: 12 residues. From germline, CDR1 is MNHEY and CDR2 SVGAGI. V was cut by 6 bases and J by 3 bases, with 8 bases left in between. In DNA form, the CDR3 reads TGTGCCAGCAGGGACAGCCACTATGGCTACACCTTC. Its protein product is CASRDSHYGYTF.

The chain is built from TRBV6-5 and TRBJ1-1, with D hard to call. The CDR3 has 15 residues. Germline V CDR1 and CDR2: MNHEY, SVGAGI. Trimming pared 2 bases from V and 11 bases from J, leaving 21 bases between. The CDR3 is CASSYRAGVGSRAFF. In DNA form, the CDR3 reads TGTGCCAGCAGTTACAGGGCCGGCGTGGGCAGCCGGGCTTTCTTT.

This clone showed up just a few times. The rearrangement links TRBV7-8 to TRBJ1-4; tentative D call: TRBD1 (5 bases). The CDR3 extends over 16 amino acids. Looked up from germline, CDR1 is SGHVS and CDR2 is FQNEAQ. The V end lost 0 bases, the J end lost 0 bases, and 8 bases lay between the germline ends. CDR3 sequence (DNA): TGTGCCAGCAGCTTAGCAGCGACAGCAACTAATGAAAAACTGTTTTTT. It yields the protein CASSLAATATNEKLFF.

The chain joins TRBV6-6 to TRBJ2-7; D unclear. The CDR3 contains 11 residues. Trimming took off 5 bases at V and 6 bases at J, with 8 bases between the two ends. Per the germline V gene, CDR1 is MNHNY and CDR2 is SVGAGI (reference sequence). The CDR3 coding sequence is TGTGCCAGCAGTGACCGGCGCGAGCAGTACTTC. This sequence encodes CASSDRREQYF.

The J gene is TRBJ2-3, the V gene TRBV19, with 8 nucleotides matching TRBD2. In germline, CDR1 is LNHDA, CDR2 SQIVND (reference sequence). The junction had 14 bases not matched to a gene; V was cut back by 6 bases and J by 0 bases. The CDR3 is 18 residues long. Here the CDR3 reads CASSPVRGGDTSTDTQYF. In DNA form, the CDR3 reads TGTGCCAGTAGCCCCGTCCGGGGGGGGGATACTAGCACAGATACGCAGTATTTT.

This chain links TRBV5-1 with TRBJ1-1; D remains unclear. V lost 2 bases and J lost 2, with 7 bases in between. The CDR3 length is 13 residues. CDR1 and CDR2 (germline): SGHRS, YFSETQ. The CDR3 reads CASSFAPNTEAFF. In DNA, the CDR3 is TGCGCCAGCAGCTTCGCGCCTAACACTGAAGCTTTCTTT.

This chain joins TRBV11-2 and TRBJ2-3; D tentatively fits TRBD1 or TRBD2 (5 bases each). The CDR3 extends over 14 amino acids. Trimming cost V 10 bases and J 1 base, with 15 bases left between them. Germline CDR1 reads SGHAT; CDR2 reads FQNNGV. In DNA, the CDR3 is TGTGCCACCAAGCTATGGGGACGCACAGATACGCAGTATTTT. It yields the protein CATKLWGRTDTQYF.